This passage covers 30 T cell receptor beta chains from one sample sequenced in a study of neurological immune-mediated disorders. One entry per CDR3 protein, called by TCRdb with MiXCR from the 5' RACE reads. In the table there are some 61,000 distinct CDR3 sequences, about 4.2% of which are singletons. The sample consisted of PBMCs. These receptors came from a man aged 30 to 45 with multiple sclerosis.

Ten or more counts support this clonotype. V is TRBV5-4 and J is TRBJ1-2; TRBD1 aligns across 8 bases. CDR1 and CDR2 (germline): SGHNT, YYREEE (reference sequence). The junction had 5 bases not matched to a gene; V was cut back by 1 base and J by 6 bases. The CDR3 is 14 amino acids. CDR3 DNA: TGTGCCAGCAGCTTGCTTGAGGACAGGGATGGCTACACCTTC. Amino acids: CASSLLEDRDGYTF.

This clonotype occurred many times. V usage is TRBV4-3 and J usage is TRBJ2-3, with 7 nucleotides matching TRBD1. The CDR3 length is 15 residues. V shed 0 bases, J shed 7 bases, and the junction held 7 bases outside the gene matches. From germline, CDR1 is LGHNA and CDR2 YSLEER. Written as DNA, the CDR3 is TGCGCCAGCAGCCAAGAATCAGAGGGGGCGCATACGCAGTATTTT. Residues: CASSQESEGAHTQYF.

In this sample, this clonotype turned up many times. V gene TRBV3-1 combines with J gene TRBJ2-3, with TRBD2 as a possible D gene (6 bases). This CDR3 is 15 amino acids long. Germline V gene data show CDR1 as LGHDT and CDR2 as YNNKEL (reference sequence). The V and J ends lost 1 base and 4 bases respectively, with 12 bases between them. CDR3 sequence (DNA): TGTGCCAGCAGCCAAGTCAGATGGGGGGCAGATACGCAGTATTTT. It translates to CASSQVRWGADTQYF.

This clonotype was observed many times. The chain joins TRBV5-1 to TRBJ2-3; D is undetermined. Germline V gene data show CDR1 as SGHRS and CDR2 as YFSETQ. This CDR3 comprises 15 residues. V lost 5 bases and J 3 bases, leaving 16 bases between the germline ends. The DNA for the CDR3 is TGCGCCAGCAGACGTGGAAACTTAAGGACAGATACGCAGTATTTT. It yields the protein CASRRGNLRTDTQYF.

This clonotype was counted ten times or more. As DNA, the CDR3 is TGTGCCAGCAGTCAATTCGGGACAGGCTCCAAAGAGACCCAGTACTTC. Its translation: CASSQFGTGSKETQYF. The rearrangement joins TRBV6-5 to TRBJ2-5, with TRBD1 matching 8 bases. V shed 5 bases, J shed 3 bases, and the junction held 11 bases outside the gene matches. Per the germline V gene, CDR1 is MNHEY and CDR2 is SVGAGI. This CDR3 has 16 residues.

The table lists this clonotype with many counts. This chain uses TRBV6-6 with TRBJ2-3; TRBD1 agrees at 7 bases. Germline CDR1 MNHNY, CDR2 SVGAGI (reference sequence). The ends lost 7 bases at V and 4 bases at J; junction bases unmatched: 8. This CDR3 spans 14 amino acids. As DNA, the CDR3 is TGTGCCAGCATCATAGGGGGCCCCTCAGATACGCAGTATTTT. It codes for CASIIGGPSDTQYF.

This clonotype was seen ten or more times. The chain recombines TRBV5-1 with TRBJ1-4; 8 bases line up with TRBD1. J was trimmed by 8 bases and V by 4 bases; bases with no gene match: 7. Germline CDR1 is SGHRS and CDR2 is YFSETQ. The CDR3 runs 14 residues. The CDR3 is CASSPDREGEKLFF. DNA for the CDR3: TGCGCCAGCAGCCCGGACAGGGAAGGCGAAAAACTGTTTTTT.

Remarks on this clonotype: A junction end diverges from the germline sequence, so it may reflect a read error. The V gene is TRBV5-1, the J gene TRBJ1-5; 8 bases align to TRBD1. This CDR3 comprises 13 residues. The germline CDR1 and CDR2 sequences are SGHRS and YFSETQ. CDR3 sequence: CASSYGQGQPQNF. CDR3 sequence (DNA): TGCGCCAGCAGCTATGGACAGGGTCAGCCCCAGAATTTT.

This clonotype was seen repeatedly, ten times or more. This chain joins TRBV11-2 and TRBJ2-3, with 7 nucleotides matching TRBD2. Germline V gene lookup returns CDR1 SGHAT and CDR2 FQNNGV. CDR3 size: 15 residues. The V segment lost 5 bases and the J segment 5 bases; nucleotides outside the gene matches: 10. For the CDR3, the DNA is TGTGCCAGCAGCCGAGGGGCGGGGGAGGGAGATACGCAGTATTTT. It is translated as CASSRGAGEGDTQYF.

Note on this clonotype: This may be a read error: a much more frequent sequence differs by one nucleotide. V gene TRBV14 combines with J gene TRBJ1-6; D unclear. Germline CDR1 SGHDN, CDR2 FVKESK. This CDR3 is built from 12 residues. CDR3 amino acids: CASSKDRSPLHF. CDR3 nucleotide sequence: TGTGCCAGCAGCAAAGATAGATCACCCCTCCACTTT.

This clonotype was seen only a few times. One end of the junction fails to match germline, which may point to a read error. The V and J genes are TRBV18 and TRBJ1-3; tentative D call: TRBD1 (6 bases). In germline, CDR1 is KGHSH, CDR2 LQKENI. This CDR3 contains 18 residues. Here the CDR3 DNA reads TGTGTCAGCTCACCATACGGGACACTTCCCTTCTCTGGAAACACCATATATTTT. Translated, it gives CVSSPYGTLPFSGNTIYF.

Ten or more counts support this clonotype. J is TRBJ2-1 and V is TRBV28; 8 bases map to TRBD1. Losses at the gene ends were 6 bases for V and 3 bases for J; bases not matched to a gene: 7. The CDR3 has 15 residues. Germline V CDR1 and CDR2: MDHEN, SYDVKM. The chain's CDR3 is CASRNEGTGYNEQFF. CDR3 sequence (DNA): TGTGCCAGCAGAAATGAAGGGACAGGCTACAATGAGCAGTTCTTC.

This clonotype was found many times. The V and J genes are TRBV12-3 or TRBV12-4 and TRBJ2-5; no reliable D call. Trimming left V 3 bases short and J 3 bases short, with 8 bases between. The CDR3 consists of 13 residues. CDR3 DNA: TGTGCCAGCAGTTTTGTGCGGAAAGAGACCCAGTACTTC. Its protein product is CASSFVRKETQYF.

In its sample, this clonotype was seen many times. The chain carries TRBV20-1 and TRBJ2-2; D tentatively reads TRBD1 or TRBD2 (6 bases each). Deletions cut 3 bases from V and 4 bases from J, with 15 bases between. CDR1 and CDR2 from the germline V gene are DFQATT and SNEGSKA (reference sequence). The CDR3 has 15 residues. The CDR3 DNA is TGCAGTGCTAGGACGGGGGCAGGGCGCACCGGGGAGCTGTTTTTT. It encodes CSARTGAGRTGELFF.

Many counts were recorded for this clonotype. This rearrangement joins TRBV5-6 to TRBJ2-1, with 7 bases aligning to TRBD2. Germline CDR1 SGHDT, CDR2 YYEEEE. The CDR3 extends over 15 amino acids. V dropped 1 base and J dropped 1; count of bases not matched to a gene: 2. For the CDR3, the DNA is TGTGCCAGCAGCTTGACGGGGGGTTCCTACAATGAGCAGTTCTTC. The encoded protein is CASSLTGGSYNEQFF.

This clonotype was counted at least ten times. The J gene is TRBJ1-6, the V gene TRBV5-1, with a tentative D call TRBD1 (5 bases). There are 15 residues in the CDR3. Trimming left V 4 bases short and J 6 bases short, with 14 bases between. Per germline, CDR1 SGHRS and CDR2 YFSETQ. The CDR3 DNA is TGCGCCAGCAGCCCCGACAGCGGAGGTAATTCACCCCTCCACTTT. It translates to CASSPDSGGNSPLHF. Based on the CDR3 plus reference TRBV5-1 and TRBJ1-6, the full variable domain is KAGVTQTPRYLIKTRGQQVTLSCSPISGHRSVSWYQQTPGQGLQFLFEYFSETQRNKGNFPGRFSGRQFSNSRSEMNVSTLELGDSALYLCASSPDSGGNSPLHFGNGTRLTVT.

This clonotype appeared many times. The chain employs TRBV4-3 and TRBJ1-5; 10 bases align to TRBD1. In germline, CDR1 is LGHNA, CDR2 YSLEER. The V gene end was trimmed by 4 bases and the J gene end by 5 bases; junction bases not matched to a gene: 2. This CDR3 is 14 amino acids long. The CDR3 here is CASSRGQGDQPQHF. Written as DNA, the CDR3 is TGCGCCAGCAGCCGAGGACAGGGGGATCAGCCCCAGCATTTT.

This clonotype was seen many times. The gene calls are TRBV7-6 and TRBJ2-3; a weak D match, TRBD2 (7 bases). The CDR3 totals 16 residues. V shed 4 bases and J shed 2 bases, with 16 bases lying between them. Germline V gives CDR1 SGHVS, CDR2 FNYEAQ. The CDR3 loop is CASSSPPGGNTDTQYF. The CDR3 DNA sequence: TGTGCCAGCAGCTCGCCGCCGGGGGGCAACACAGATACGCAGTATTTT.

This clonotype occurred a few times. The chain carries TRBV7-2 and TRBJ2-7; 7 nucleotides line up with TRBD1. This CDR3 region has 14 residues. The V gene end was trimmed by 5 bases and the J gene end by 1 base; junction bases not matched to a gene: 5. The germline V gene encodes CDR1 SGHTA and CDR2 FQGNSA. CDR3: CASSKDRISYEQYF. The CDR3 region has the DNA TGTGCCAGCAGCAAGGACAGGATATCCTACGAGCAGTACTTC.

This clonotype has a count of ten or more. This sequence joins TRBV20-1 and TRBJ2-2, with 10 bases identical to TRBD1. J gave up 7 bases and V 5 bases, and 4 bases lay outside the gene matches. Germline CDR1 is DFQATT and CDR2 is SNEGSKA (reference sequence). This CDR3 region has 13 residues. The CDR3, as DNA: TGCAGTGCTCCCGGACAGGGGGACGGGGAGCTGTTTTTT. Encoded protein: CSAPGQGDGELFF.

This clonotype was observed many times. The chain is built from TRBV12-3 or TRBV12-4 and TRBJ2-3, with TRBD2 matching over 9 bases. The CDR3 is 16 residues long. J was trimmed by 3 bases and V by 5 bases; bases with no gene match: 9. The chain's CDR3 is CASSPRLAVLTDTQYF. CDR3 DNA sequence: TGTGCCAGCAGTCCCCGACTAGCGGTGCTAACAGATACGCAGTATTTT.

This clonotype was observed at least ten times. V and J are TRBV5-1 and TRBJ2-3; D remains unclear. V was clipped by 5 bases and J by 6 bases, with 13 bases between them. This CDR3 is built from 13 residues. Per germline, CDR1 SGHRS and CDR2 YFSETQ. CDR3 DNA sequence: TGCGCCAGCAGTCTCCAGGTTGCGGATACGCAGTATTTT. The encoded protein is CASSLQVADTQYF.

This clonotype was seen ten or more times. At one boundary the junction diverges from the germline segment, which might be a read error. V gene TRBV3-1 combines with J gene TRBJ1-5, with D possibly matching TRBD1 (5 bases). The CDR3 totals 16 residues. Per the germline V gene, CDR1 is LGHDT and CDR2 is YNNKEL (reference sequence). Written as DNA, the CDR3 is TGTGCCAGCAGCCAAGCGGGGGGAGGAAGCACTCAGCCCCAGCATTTT. Encoded protein: CASSQAGGGSTQPQHF. Full variable domain (rest looked up from reference TRBV3-1 and TRBJ1-5): DTAVSQTPKYLVTQMGNDKSIKCEQNLGHDTMYWYKQDSKKFLKIMFSYNNKELIINETVPNRFSPKSPDKAHLNLHINSLELGDSAVYFCASSQAGGGSTQPQHFGDGTRLSIL.

Ten or more counts support this clonotype. V gene TRBV28 combines with J gene TRBJ2-1; 12 bases align to TRBD2. The V gene end was trimmed by 5 bases and the J gene end by 7 bases; junction bases not matched to a gene: 6. The CDR3 has 15 residues. Germline loops: CDR1 MDHEN, CDR2 SYDVKM. CDR3 DNA: TGTGCCAGCAGTACCCCTAGCGGGGGGGAGAATGAGCAGTTCTTC. Translating it yields CASSTPSGGENEQFF.

This clonotype was counted ten times or more. V is TRBV7-3 and J is TRBJ2-5, with 7 bases aligning to TRBD2. Losses at the gene ends were 0 bases for V and 0 bases for J; bases not matched to a gene: 1. The CDR3 contains 15 residues. CDR1 SGHTA and CDR2 FQGTGA come from the germline V gene. CDR3 region: CASSLTGGYQETQYF. The CDR3 region has the DNA TGTGCCAGCAGCTTAACGGGGGGGTACCAAGAGACCCAGTACTTC.

The chain combines TRBV4-3 with TRBJ1-2; D gene unclear. V was pared by 0 bases and J by 0 bases, with 11 bases between. This CDR3 region has 16 residues. Germline CDR1 is LGHNA and CDR2 is YSLEER. The CDR3 DNA is TGCGCCAGCAGCCAAGATTGGGAAGGCCCTAACTATGGCTACACCTTC. It translates to CASSQDWEGPNYGYTF.

This clonotype was counted at least ten times. The genes are TRBV7-2 and TRBJ2-5; D is perhaps TRBD1 (5 bases). This CDR3 has 15 amino acids. CDR1 SGHTA and CDR2 FQGNSA come from the germline V gene. Trimming left V 1 base short and J 1 base short, with 10 bases between. CDR3 in amino acids: CASSLVGRVQETQYF. CDR3 DNA sequence: TGTGCCAGCAGCTTAGTGGGCAGGGTCCAAGAGACCCAGTACTTC.

This clonotype was observed many times. CDR3 region: CASSSRYGYTF. DNA of the CDR3: TGTGCCAGCAGTTCCCGCTATGGCTACACCTTC. This chain links TRBV12-3 or TRBV12-4 with TRBJ1-2; D call uncertain. Trimming left V 4 bases short and J 4 bases short, with 4 bases between. This CDR3 has 11 amino acids.

This chain joins TRBV6-1 and TRBJ2-1; maybe TRBD1 (6 bases). Germline values: CDR1 MNHNS, CDR2 SASEGT. V lost 6 bases and J 6 bases, leaving 15 bases between the germline ends. CDR3 size: 14 residues. The CDR3 bases are TGTGCCAGCAGGGACGGCACAGGGTCCAATGAGCAGTTCTTC. It codes for CASRDGTGSNEQFF.

This clonotype was seen repeatedly, ten times or more. V is TRBV7-9 and J is TRBJ2-5, with TRBD1 identical over 7 bases. The CDR3 has 13 amino acids. Germline CDR1 is SEHNR and CDR2 is FQNEAQ (reference sequence). V shed 5 bases, J shed 5 bases, and the junction held 5 bases outside the gene matches. In DNA form, the CDR3 reads TGTGCCAGCAGCCCAGACAGGGTGGAGACCCAGTACTTC. Translated, it gives CASSPDRVETQYF. The full variable domain, completed using reference TRBV7-9 and TRBJ2-5, is DTGVSQNPRHKITKRGQNVTFRCDPISEHNRLYWYRQTLGQGPEFLTYFQNEAQLEKSRLLSDRFSAERPKGSFSTLEIQRTEQGDSAMYLCASSPDRVETQYFGPGTRLLVL.